This is a list of T cell receptor beta chains from one sample in a study of CD4 T cells in relation to SARS-CoV-2 and coronaviruses. These receptors have no known antigen. The assay was immunoSEQ multiplex PCR, and TCRdb's table has in-frame clones only and misses some. Of tens of thousands of clones in the sample, 73% were seen once. What was sequenced was CD4+ T cells from PBMCs, cultured in vitro. These receptors were collected from a human donor in good health. The CDR3 runs from the conserved cysteine through the conserved F or W. The D gene is left open where the match is weak. Clone size, where shown, is once, few, many, or a class for clones that have expanded.

j_gene: TRBJ2-4
d_gene: -
len: 19
v_gene: TRBV7-8
abundance: -
CDR3nt: TGTGCCAGCAGCTCACTCCCAATGGCGCAAGATTGGGCCAAAAACATTCAGTACTTC
CDR3aa: CASSSLPMAQDWAKNIQYF

j_gene: TRBJ1-1
d_gene: -
len: 13
v_gene: TRBV5-1
abundance: -
CDR3nt: TGCGCCAGCAGCTTGGAAGGGAACACTGAAGCTTTCTTT
CDR3aa: CASSLEGNTEAFF

j_gene: TRBJ1-4
d_gene: -
len: 18
v_gene: TRBV6-2/TRBV6-3
abundance: -
CDR3nt: TGTGCCAGCAGTTACACCCGAAAAACCTATCGGGATAATGAAAAACTGTTTTTT
CDR3aa: CASSYTRKTYRDNEKLFF

j_gene: TRBJ2-7
d_gene: -
len: 13
v_gene: TRBV3-1/TRBV3-2
abundance: -
CDR3nt: TGTGCCAGCAGCCAAGAGATGAGGGGACCAGGACACTTC
CDR3aa: CASSQEMRGPGHF

j_gene: TRBJ2-5
d_gene: -
len: 14
v_gene: TRBV7-8
abundance: -
CDR3nt: TGTGCCAGCAGCTTATTCGCCTCCCAAGAGACCCAGTACTTC
CDR3aa: CASSLFASQETQYF

j_gene: TRBJ2-2
d_gene: -
len: 15
v_gene: TRBV7-2
abundance: -
CDR3nt: TGTGCCAGCAGCTCCGGGTCAAGAGGGGTCGGGGAGCTGTTTTTT
CDR3aa: CASSSGSRGVGELFF

j_gene: TRBJ1-1
d_gene: -
len: 13
v_gene: TRBV4-3
abundance: -
CDR3nt: TGCGCCAGCAGCCAACAGTTGAACACTGAAGCTTTCTTT
CDR3aa: CASSQQLNTEAFF

j_gene: TRBJ2-7
d_gene: -
len: 14
v_gene: TRBV9
abundance: -
CDR3nt: TGTGCCAGCAGCAGCGGACACTTTACCTACGAGCAGTACTTC
CDR3aa: CASSSGHFTYEQYF

j_gene: TRBJ1-1
d_gene: TRBD1
len: 15
v_gene: TRBV18
abundance: few
CDR3nt: TGTGCCAGCTCACCACAGGGGGCATTGGACACTGAAGCTTTCTTT
CDR3aa: CASSPQGALDTEAFF

j_gene: TRBJ1-2
d_gene: -
len: 12
v_gene: TRBV12-3/TRBV12-4
abundance: -
CDR3nt: TGTGCCAGCAGTAGTGACAGATATGGCTACACCTTC
CDR3aa: CASSSDRYGYTF

j_gene: TRBJ2-7
d_gene: -
len: 14
v_gene: TRBV18
abundance: once
CDR3nt: TGTGCCAGCTCACCGCAGGGTGGGGACTACGAGCAGTACTTC
CDR3aa: CASSPQGGDYEQYF

j_gene: TRBJ2-5
d_gene: -
len: 15
v_gene: TRBV11-3
abundance: -
CDR3nt: TGTGCCAGCAGCTTAGGAGGCCTAATGGCGGAGACCCAGTACTTC
CDR3aa: CASSLGGLMAETQYF

j_gene: TRBJ2-7
d_gene: TRBD2
len: 15
v_gene: TRBV6-5
abundance: -
CDR3nt: TGTGCCAGCCACCATAGCGGGGGACTCTTCTACGAGCAGTACTTC
CDR3aa: CASHHSGGLFYEQYF

j_gene: TRBJ2-2
d_gene: -
len: 15
v_gene: TRBV3-1/TRBV3-2
abundance: -
CDR3nt: TGTGCCAGCAGCCAAGATTGGAGGAACACCGGGGAGCTGTTTTTT
CDR3aa: CASSQDWRNTGELFF

j_gene: TRBJ2-1
d_gene: TRBD2
len: 16
v_gene: TRBV6-1
abundance: -
CDR3nt: TGTGCCAGCAGTGAGAGCGGGGGGACTTCCTACAATGAGCAGTTCTTC
CDR3aa: CASSESGGTSYNEQFF

j_gene: TRBJ2-5
d_gene: -
len: 11
v_gene: TRBV30
abundance: -
CDR3nt: TGTGCCTGGACCCCAGGAGAGACCCAGTACTTC
CDR3aa: CAWTPGETQYF

j_gene: TRBJ2-3
d_gene: TRBD2
len: 20
v_gene: TRBV4-1
abundance: once
CDR3nt: TGCGCCAGCAGCCAGAGGGGTTTTAGCGGGAAAAAGTCGGTACAAGATACGCAGTATTTT
CDR3aa: CASSQRGFSGKKSVQDTQYF

j_gene: TRBJ2-7
d_gene: TRBD2
len: 16
v_gene: TRBV11-2
abundance: -
CDR3nt: TGTGCCAGCAACCCTCTCCGCGGGGGGCGCGTCCACGAGCAGTACTTC
CDR3aa: CASNPLRGGRVHEQYF

j_gene: TRBJ2-7
d_gene: TRBD2
len: 15
v_gene: TRBV18
abundance: -
CDR3nt: TGTGCCAGCTCACCACCGTTAGCGGGAGTTTACGAGCAGTACTTC
CDR3aa: CASSPPLAGVYEQYF

j_gene: TRBJ1-1
d_gene: TRBD1
len: 13
v_gene: TRBV29-1
abundance: few
CDR3nt: TGCAGCGTTGACAGGGGGCGAATCACTGAAGCTTTCTTT
CDR3aa: CSVDRGRITEAFF

j_gene: TRBJ2-7
d_gene: -
len: 15
v_gene: TRBV7-2
abundance: few
CDR3nt: TGTGCCAGCAGCTTAGATGTAGGGGCCCGAAGAAGGCAGTACTTC
CDR3aa: CASSLDVGARRRQYF

j_gene: TRBJ2-5
d_gene: -
len: 15
v_gene: TRBV5-1
abundance: -
CDR3nt: TGCGCCAGCAGCTTGGTCGGCCAGAAACAAGAGACCCAGTACTTC
CDR3aa: CASSLVGQKQETQYF

j_gene: TRBJ1-4
d_gene: TRBD1
len: 16
v_gene: TRBV5-1
abundance: -
CDR3nt: TGCGCCAGCAGCCGGACAGGGAGGAGCGCTAATGAAAAACTGTTTTTT
CDR3aa: CASSRTGRSANEKLFF

j_gene: TRBJ2-5
d_gene: -
len: 15
v_gene: TRBV9
abundance: -
CDR3nt: TGTGCCAGCAGCGTAGGACCCGAGGAGAAGGAGACCCAGTACTTC
CDR3aa: CASSVGPEEKETQYF

j_gene: TRBJ1-6
d_gene: TRBD1
len: 14
v_gene: TRBV18
abundance: -
CDR3nt: TGTGCCAGCTCGCCTGGACAGGGCAATTCACCCCTCCACTTT
CDR3aa: CASSPGQGNSPLHF

j_gene: TRBJ2-3
d_gene: -
len: 14
v_gene: TRBV7-2
abundance: -
CDR3nt: TGTGCCAGCAGCTTAGGTCTAGTGAAAGATACGCAGTATTTT
CDR3aa: CASSLGLVKDTQYF

j_gene: TRBJ2-1
d_gene: -
len: 14
v_gene: TRBV5-1
abundance: once
CDR3nt: TGCGCCAGCAGCCCCGCCCCAACGGGCAATGAGCAGTTCTTC
CDR3aa: CASSPAPTGNEQFF

j_gene: TRBJ2-5
d_gene: TRBD2
len: 13
v_gene: TRBV6-5
abundance: -
CDR3nt: TGTGCCAGCAGTTTAGCGGGGGGGGGCACCCAGTACTTC
CDR3aa: CASSLAGGGTQYF

j_gene: TRBJ2-1
d_gene: TRBD2
len: 16
v_gene: TRBV7-2
abundance: -
CDR3nt: TGTGCCAGCAGCTTAGTCCCGGGACTAGCTTACAATGAGCAGTTCTTC
CDR3aa: CASSLVPGLAYNEQFF

j_gene: TRBJ1-2
d_gene: TRBD1
len: 12
v_gene: TRBV7-7
abundance: -
CDR3nt: TGTGCTAGCGGACAGGGGCCCTATGGCTACACCTTC
CDR3aa: CASGQGPYGYTF